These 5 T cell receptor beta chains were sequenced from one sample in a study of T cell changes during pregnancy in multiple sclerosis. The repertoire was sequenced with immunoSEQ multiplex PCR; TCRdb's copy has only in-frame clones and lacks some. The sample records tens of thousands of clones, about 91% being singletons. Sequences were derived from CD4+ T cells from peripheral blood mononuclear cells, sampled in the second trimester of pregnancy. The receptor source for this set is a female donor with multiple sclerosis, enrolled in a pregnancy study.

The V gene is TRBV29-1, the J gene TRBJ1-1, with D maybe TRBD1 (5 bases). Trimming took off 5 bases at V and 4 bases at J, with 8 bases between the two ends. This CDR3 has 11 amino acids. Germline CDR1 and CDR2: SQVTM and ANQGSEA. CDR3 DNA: TGCAGCGTTTCACAGGCCACTGAAGCTTTCTTT. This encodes CSVSQATEAFF.

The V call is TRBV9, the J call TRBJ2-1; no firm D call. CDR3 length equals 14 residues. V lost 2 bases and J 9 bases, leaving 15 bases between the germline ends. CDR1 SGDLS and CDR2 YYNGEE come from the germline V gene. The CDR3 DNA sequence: TGTGCCAGCAGCGTGGGCGTCTCCCTCAGTGAGCAGTTCTTC. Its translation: CASSVGVSLSEQFF. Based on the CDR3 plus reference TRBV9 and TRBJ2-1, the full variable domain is DSGVTQTPKHLITATGQRVTLRCSPRSGDLSVYWYQQSLDQGLQFLIQYYNGEERAKGNILERFSAQQFPDLHSELNLSSLELGDSALYFCASSVGVSLSEQFFGPGTRLTVL.

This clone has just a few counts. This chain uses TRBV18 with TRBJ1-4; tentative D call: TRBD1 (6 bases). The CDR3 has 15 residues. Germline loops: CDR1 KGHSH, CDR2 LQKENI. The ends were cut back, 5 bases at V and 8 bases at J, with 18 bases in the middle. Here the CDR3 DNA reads TGTGCCAGCTCATCAGACCGGGAAGGGGGAGAAAAACTGTTTTTT. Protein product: CASSSDREGGEKLFF.

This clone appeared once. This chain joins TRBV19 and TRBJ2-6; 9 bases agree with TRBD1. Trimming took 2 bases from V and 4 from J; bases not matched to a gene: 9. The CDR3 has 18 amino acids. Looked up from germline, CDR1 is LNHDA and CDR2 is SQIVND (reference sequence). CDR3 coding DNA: TGTGCCAGTAGTATATTAGACAGGGGGACGAGCGGGGCCAACGTCCTGACTTTC. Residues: CASSILDRGTSGANVLTF.

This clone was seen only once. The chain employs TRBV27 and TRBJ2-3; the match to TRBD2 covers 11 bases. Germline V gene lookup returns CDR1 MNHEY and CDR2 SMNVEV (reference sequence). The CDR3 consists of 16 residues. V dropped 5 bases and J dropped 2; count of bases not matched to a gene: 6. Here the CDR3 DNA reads TGTGCCAGCAGTCCCCGGACTAGCGGGTCCACAGATACGCAGTATTTT. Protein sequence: CASSPRTSGSTDTQYF.